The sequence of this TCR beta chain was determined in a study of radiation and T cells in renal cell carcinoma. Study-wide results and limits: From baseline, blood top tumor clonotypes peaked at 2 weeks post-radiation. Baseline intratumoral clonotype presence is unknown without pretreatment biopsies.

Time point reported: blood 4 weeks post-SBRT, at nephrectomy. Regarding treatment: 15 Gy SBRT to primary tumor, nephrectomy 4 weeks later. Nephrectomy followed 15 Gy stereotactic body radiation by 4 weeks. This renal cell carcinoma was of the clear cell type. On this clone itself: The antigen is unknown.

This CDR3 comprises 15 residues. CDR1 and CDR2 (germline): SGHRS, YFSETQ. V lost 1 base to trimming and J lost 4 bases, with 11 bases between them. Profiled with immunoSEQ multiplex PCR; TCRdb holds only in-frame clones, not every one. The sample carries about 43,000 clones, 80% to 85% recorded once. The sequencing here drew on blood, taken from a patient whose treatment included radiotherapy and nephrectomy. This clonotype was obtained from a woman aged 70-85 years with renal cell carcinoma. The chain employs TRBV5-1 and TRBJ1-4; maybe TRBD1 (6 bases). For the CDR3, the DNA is TGCGCCAGCAGCTTGTCCCAGGGGCATAATGAAAAACTGTTTTTT. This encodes CASSLSQGHNEKLFF. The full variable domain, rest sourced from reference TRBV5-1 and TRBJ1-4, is KAGVTQTPRYLIKTRGQQVTLSCSPISGHRSVSWYQQTPGQGLQFLFEYFSETQRNKGNFPGRFSGRQFSNSRSEMNVSTLELGDSALYLCASSLSQGHNEKLFFGSGTQLSVL.